One and the same sample provided the 3 T cell receptor beta chains below, sequenced in a study of blood T cell repertoires in COVID-19. The data were produced by immunoSEQ multiplex PCR, yet TCRdb's version contains in-frame clones alone and is incomplete. The table shows hundreds of thousands of clones, with almost 90% occurring only once. Source material: PBMCs or T cells enriched from blood (not recorded which). These receptors originate from a woman under 30 with acute COVID-19.

The chain couples TRBV28 to TRBJ1-5; no firm D call. This CDR3 spans 11 amino acids. The germline gives CDR1 MDHEN, CDR2 SYDVKM. V lost 7 bases and J lost 11, with 12 bases in between. This CDR3 is CASTGPGSQHF. CDR3 sequence (DNA): TGTGCCAGCACCGGACCGGGATCCCAGCATTTT.

The CDR3 region is CASSLYGRALGNNEQFF. As DNA, the CDR3 is TGTGCCAGCAGTTTATACGGGAGGGCCCTCGGGAACAATGAGCAGTTCTTC. The genes are TRBV27 and TRBJ2-1; TRBD2 matches at 8 bases. J was trimmed by 5 bases and V by 1 base; bases with no gene match: 10. This CDR3 is built from 17 residues. Germline V gives CDR1 MNHEY, CDR2 SMNVEV (reference sequence).

With respect to this clone: The sample carries other DNA sequences with the same CDR3. V gene TRBV28 combines with J gene TRBJ1-2; 10 bases align to TRBD1. The CDR3 sequence is 14 residues long. J lost 5 bases, V lost 2 bases, and 2 bases had no gene match. Germline V gene data show CDR1 as MDHEN and CDR2 as SYDVKM. CDR3 region: CASSLGQGGYGYTF. CDR3 sequence (DNA): TGTGCCAGCAGTTTAGGACAGGGGGGATATGGCTACACCTTC.